This TCR beta chain is from a study of T cell responses to AZD1222 COVID-19 vaccine (dated by TCRdb to about 2021). At the level of the whole study: AZD1222 recipients with second doses at about 4 weeks or about 12 weeks were pooled, because spike-specific TCR depth and breadth did not differ between schedules. TCR sequencing was performed for 230 to 250 trial participants, of whom roughly 200 were given two doses of AZD1222 and around 26 were given two doses of MenACWY control vaccine. Trial participants were enrolled by age into 18-55, 56-69 and 70-plus year subgroups, with roughly 150, 30 and 60 TCR-sequenced participants respectively.

Comments on this clone: Its antigen has not been determined. No base-level quality is on record; no much larger clone is a single base apart.

The CDR3 regions of human TCRbeta chains were analyzed by immunosequencing. The paper's data handling went like this. TCRs in the repertoires were compared against a reference library of SARS-CoV-2-specific TCRs that had been generated with the MIRA antigen-specificity platform. Breadth was defined as the fraction of unique TCRs that were SARS-CoV-2-associated. Depth was defined as the fraction of total T cells that were SARS-CoV-2-associated. Using the MIRA data, each spike-specific TCR was mapped to the spike region that the TCR reacts to and placed in a CD4 or CD8 class. Log10-transformed breadth and depth values were compared by one-way ANOVA with Sidak's multiple comparisons tests. TCRdb's version of the immuneACCESS table is confined to in-frame rearrangements and falls short of the full clone set. An unresolved V gene accounts for under half of the shortfall where checked; the remainder is of unknown origin. The DNA was the basis for D and trimming; V, J and clone size are from that table. This sample has about 130,000 clones in its table, and 75% to 95% of those were observed once. The ten largest clones capture 6.9% of the sample.

Broad study findings and their caveats: Most participants were white British and females outnumbered males, and the authors suggested that clonal diversity may have been underestimated. Epitopes outside the regions mutated in the B.1.351 and B.1.1.7 variants were reportedly recognized by nearly half of the unique spike-specific TCRs. Spike-specific TCR breadth and depth rose significantly after two AZD1222 doses compared with day 0 and with MenACWY recipients. The vaccine-associated CD4 TCRs covered the entire spike protein, and the dominant responses fell in regions 160-218 and 743-854. Because no day 14 peak-response samples were available, the repertoires could be characterized only after the peak T cell response. Only five or six AZD1222 recipients were SARS-CoV-2 seropositive at baseline, limiting conclusions about previously exposed vaccinees. The 56-69-year group was small, and its depth increase did not reach significance, likely because of low power.

According to the study, the label for this sample's time point signals: baseline before first vaccination. Samples from vaccinated people were obtained from the UK trials COV001 and COV002, which included a single-blind randomized controlled phase 2/3 trial of AZD1222 (ChAdOx1 nCoV-19) in healthy adults. Trial participant PBMC samples were collected at day 0 and day 28 after the second dose for TCRbeta chain sequencing. Sample: peripheral blood, taken on day 0 of AZD1222 vaccination. This TCR came from an adult in good health.

In nucleotides, the sequence is TGTGCCAGCAGCTTAGATCGGGGCCGAACCGCCAGGGAAAAACTGTTTTTT. Its amino acids are CASSLDRGRTAREKLFF. The chain couples TRBV7-9 to TRBJ1-4; the best D guess is TRBD1, with 5 bases matching. Trimming removed 1 base from V and 8 bases from J, leaving 20 bases between the germline ends. From the cysteine up to the phenylalanine, the CDR3 has a length of 17 residues. The read is trimmed to its CDR3 DNA, 51 bases read in frame from base 1. CDR1 SEHNR and CDR2 FQNEAQ are derived from the germline V gene (reference sequence).